The source of this T cell receptor beta chain is a study of cytomegalovirus exposure and HLA in healthy donors. General observations from the study: Among TCR beta chains of equal frequency, HLA-associated ones were more clonally expanded in a later analysis. An apparent linkage of common viral pathogens to several of the most significant clusters emerged in a later analysis. Among immune exposure information, only CMV serostatus was available.

The PCR had 60 Vbeta and 13 Jbeta primers. The protocol was immunoSEQ multiplex PCR, while the TCRdb copy is restricted to in-frame clones and leaves out a portion. The sample holds 36,000 or so clones, roughly 82% seen once. Germline V lookup: CDR1 SGHDT, CDR2 YYEEEE. V was shortened by 0 bases and J by 0 bases, with 7 bases between the two germline ends. The CDR3 is 16 amino acids. As concerns this clone: The antigen is undetermined.

The sequence came from a woman aged 18-29 years in good health and CMV-seronegative. Sequenced input: PBMCs. The rearrangement links TRBV5-6 to TRBJ2-6; D unresolved. The CDR3, as DNA: TGTGCCAGCAGCTTGGTCCTTTCCTCTGGGGCCAACGTCCTGACTTTC. It codes for CASSLVLSSGANVLTF.